The present TCR beta chain was sequenced within a study of blood T cell repertoires in COVID-19. As for the study in general: Samples of COVID-19 (acute and convalescent) were obtained from the United States, Italy and Spain. Sources were T cells, B-cell-depleted T cells, or PBMCs; the material itself was cDNA or gDNA.

Germline V gene data show CDR1 as SEHNR and CDR2 as FQNEAQ (reference sequence). V lost 5 bases and J 6 bases, leaving 16 bases between the germline ends. The CDR3 has 14 amino acids. Source study methods: By means of reference gene primer amplification, nucleated cell counts were estimated. Assay used: immunoSEQ multiplex PCR; TCRdb lists only in-frame clones, some missing. Clonal size and the V and J genes are those of that table, whereas D and trimming came from the DNA. The data show 80,000 to 100,000 clones, roughly 80% seen once. Sequencing was carried out using peripheral blood. The chain has TRBV7-9 and TRBJ1-2, with TRBD1 as a possible D gene (5 bases). The origin of this receptor is a man between 60 and 75 years old with acute or convalescent COVID-19. CDR3 DNA: TGTGCCAGCAGCGCGGGACTTTTTTCGGATGGCTACACCTTC. Its translation: CASSAGLFSDGYTF.